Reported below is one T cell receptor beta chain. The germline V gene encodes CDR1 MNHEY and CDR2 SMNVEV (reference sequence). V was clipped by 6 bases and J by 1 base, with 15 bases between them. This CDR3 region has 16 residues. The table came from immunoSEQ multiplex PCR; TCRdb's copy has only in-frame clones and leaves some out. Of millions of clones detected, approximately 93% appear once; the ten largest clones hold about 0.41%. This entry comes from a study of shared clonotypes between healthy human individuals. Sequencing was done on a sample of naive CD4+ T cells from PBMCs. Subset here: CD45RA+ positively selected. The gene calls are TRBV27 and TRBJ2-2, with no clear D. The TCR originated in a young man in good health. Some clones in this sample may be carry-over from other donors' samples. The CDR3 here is CASSRPGDKNTGELFF. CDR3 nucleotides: TGTGCCAGCAGCCGACCCGGAGACAAGAACACCGGGGAGCTGTTTTTT.